This entry lists 7 T cell receptor beta chains sequenced from one sample in a study of CD8 T cells in Susac syndrome (dated by TCRdb to about 2019). The library was obtained by the immunoSEQ multiplex PCR assay. RNA was extracted using the RNeasy kit, and roughly 0.45 to 1 microgram was reverse transcribed with random hexamers. The raw public reads went through TCRdb reprocessing: fastp at Q25, MiXCR clone calling, in-frame beta chains kept. For every CDR3 protein sequence, its rows merge into one entry that carries the most common genes and DNA. The sample has roughly 150,000 distinct CDR3 sequences on record, 93% of them singletons. The top ten clonotypes cover just over 0.13% of the sample. Sequencing was done on a sample of CD4+ T cells from PBMCs. These receptors were collected from a human donor in good health.

This clonotype was counted once. The rearrangement joins TRBV5-1 to TRBJ1-1; D ambiguous. Germline V gene sequence: CDR1 SGHRS, CDR2 YFSETQ. The CDR3 loop spans 13 amino acids. Trimming removed 0 bases from V and 6 bases from J, with 9 bases in between. CDR3 protein: CASSLVAGAEAFF. The CDR3 DNA sequence: TGCGCCAGCAGCTTGGTGGCAGGCGCTGAAGCTTTCTTT.

The chain combines TRBV3-1 with TRBJ1-1, with D possibly being TRBD1 (5 bases). Germline CDR1 LGHDT, CDR2 YNNKEL (reference sequence). The CDR3 runs 16 residues. The V and J ends lost 0 bases and 0 bases respectively, with 11 bases between them. The CDR3 coding sequence is TGTGCCAGCAGCCAAGATTCCTGGGGCATGAACACTGAAGCTTTCTTT. It translates to CASSQDSWGMNTEAFF.

V and J are TRBV11-2 and TRBJ2-7; no clear D. The CDR3 is 14 amino acids. Germline values: CDR1 SGHAT, CDR2 FQNNGV. Trimming shortened V by 6 bases and J by 6 bases, and 18 bases separated the two germline ends. CDR3: CASRKNPISGEQYF. The CDR3 region has the DNA TGTGCCAGCAGGAAAAACCCGATCTCCGGCGAGCAGTACTTC.

This clonotype was detected only a few times. The chain couples TRBV6-5 to TRBJ2-3; D is perhaps TRBD2 (5 bases). The ends were cut back, 2 bases at V and 5 bases at J, with 5 bases in the middle. This CDR3 has 12 amino acids. Germline-derived CDR1 and CDR2 are MNHEY and SVGAGI. CDR3 sequence reads: CASSYSGDTQYF. The CDR3 nucleotides read TGTGCCAGCAGTTACAGCGGAGATACGCAGTATTTT.

This chain links TRBV20-1 with TRBJ2-3, with D possibly being TRBD1 or TRBD2 (6 bases each). The V end was cut by 4 bases, the J end by 6 bases, with 17 bases between. In germline, CDR1 is DFQATT, CDR2 SNEGSKA (reference sequence). This CDR3 is 14 amino acids long. CDR3 in amino acids: CSATGSRGVDTQYF. The CDR3 DNA follows: TGCAGTGCTACGGGGTCAAGGGGGGTGGATACGCAGTATTTT.

The rearrangement joins TRBV5-1 to TRBJ2-6; D gene uncertain. From germline, CDR1 is SGHRS and CDR2 YFSETQ. V was cut by 2 bases and J by 0 bases, with 6 bases left in between. This CDR3 has 15 amino acids. The CDR3 spells CASSFSSSGANVLTF. The CDR3 nucleotides are TGCGCCAGCAGCTTTTCTTCCTCTGGGGCCAACGTCCTGACTTTC.

The V gene is TRBV15, the J gene TRBJ1-2; the match to TRBD1 covers 9 bases. CDR1 is LNHNV and CDR2 is YYDKDF in the germline V gene (reference sequence). V trimming: 4 bases; J trimming: 4 bases; junction bases outside the gene matches: 10. This CDR3 spans 16 amino acids. DNA for the CDR3: TGTGCCACCAGCAATGAGAACAGGGGGCTGGTCTATGGCTACACCTTC. It codes for CATSNENRGLVYGYTF.